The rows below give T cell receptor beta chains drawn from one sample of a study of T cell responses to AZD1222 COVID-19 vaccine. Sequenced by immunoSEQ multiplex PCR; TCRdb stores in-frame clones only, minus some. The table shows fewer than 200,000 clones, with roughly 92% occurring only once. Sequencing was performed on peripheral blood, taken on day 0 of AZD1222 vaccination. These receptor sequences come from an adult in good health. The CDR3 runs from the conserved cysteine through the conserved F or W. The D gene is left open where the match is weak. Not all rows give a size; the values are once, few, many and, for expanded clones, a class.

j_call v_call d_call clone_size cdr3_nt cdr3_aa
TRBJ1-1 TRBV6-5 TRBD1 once TGTGCCAGCAGTCGCAGGGGGGGGACTGAAGCTTTCTTT CASSRRGGTEAFF
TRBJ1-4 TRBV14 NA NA TGTGCCAGCAACAGACTTAGTAATGAAAAACTGTTTTTT CASNRLSNEKLFF
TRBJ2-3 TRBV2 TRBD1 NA TGTGCCAGCAGACGCAGGACAGGGGGCTTCAGCACAGATACGCAGTATTTT CASRRRTGGFSTDTQYF
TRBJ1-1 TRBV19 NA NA TGTGCCAGTAGAGGGGGGGCAGACGGGCTTGATGAAGCTTTCTTT CASRGGADGLDEAFF
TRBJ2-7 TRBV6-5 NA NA TGTGCCAGCTCCCCAGGGGCGGCCTACGAGCAGTACTTC CASSPGAAYEQYF
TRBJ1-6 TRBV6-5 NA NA TGTGCCAGCAGTTACTCGAAACAGGGTAATTCACCCCTCCACTTT CASSYSKQGNSPLHF
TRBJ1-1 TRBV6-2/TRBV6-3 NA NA TGTGCCAGCAGTTTAAGCCAGGGGAACACTGAAGCTTTCTTT CASSLSQGNTEAFF
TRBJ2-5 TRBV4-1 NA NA TGCGCCAGCAGCCAAGATCGGGCGCAGCAAGAGACCCAGTACTTC CASSQDRAQQETQYF
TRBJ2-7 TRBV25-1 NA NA TGTGCCAGCAGTGAATCCAGGGGCTACGAGCAGTACTTC CASSESRGYEQYF
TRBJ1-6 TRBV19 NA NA TGTGCCAGTACTGCGAGCTCCTATAATTCACCCCTCCACTTT CASTASSYNSPLHF
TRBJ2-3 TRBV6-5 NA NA TGTGCCTGTCAGGGGATCGGCACAGATACGCAGTATTTT CACQGIGTDTQYF
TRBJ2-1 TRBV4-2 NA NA TGTGCCAGCAGCCAAGATACCGAGACTGAGCAGTTCTTC CASSQDTETEQFF
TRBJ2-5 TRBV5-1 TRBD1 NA TGCGCCAGCATGAAACAGGGGCGCCAAGAGACCCAGTACTTC CASMKQGRQETQYF
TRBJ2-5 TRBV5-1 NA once TGCGCCAAAATTGAAGGGGCCCCCCCTGAGGAGACCCAGTACTTC CAKIEGAPPEETQYF
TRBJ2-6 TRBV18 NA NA TGTGCCAGCTCACCTGCACAACTAGCTACAGGGGCCAACGTCCTGACTTTC CASSPAQLATGANVLTF
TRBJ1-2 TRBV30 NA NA TGTGCCTGGAGTTTTGGGACCCCATATGGCTACACCTTC CAWSFGTPYGYTF
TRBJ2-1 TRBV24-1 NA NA TGTGCCACCAGTGATCCCAGGGCGGGAACCTACAATGAGCAGTTCTTC CATSDPRAGTYNEQFF
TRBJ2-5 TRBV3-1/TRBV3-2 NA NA TGTGCCAGCAGCCAATACCGGCTCCAAGAGACCCAGTACTTC CASSQYRLQETQYF
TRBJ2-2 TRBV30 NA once TGTGCCTGGAGTGTGGTGGGGGGCTACAATGGCGGGGAGCTGTTTTTT CAWSVVGGYNGGELFF
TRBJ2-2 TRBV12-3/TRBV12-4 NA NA TGTGCCAGCAGGGATCGACAGGCCGGGGAGCTGTTTTTT CASRDRQAGELFF
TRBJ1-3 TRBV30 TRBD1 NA TGTGCCTGGAATGGCAGGGGGACTGGAAACACCATATATTTT CAWNGRGTGNTIYF
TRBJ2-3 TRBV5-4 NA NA TGTGCCAGCAGCTTGGTAGCAGATACGCAGTATTTT CASSLVADTQYF
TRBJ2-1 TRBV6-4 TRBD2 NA TGTGCCAGCAGTGACCGTTCAGCGGGGGGGGATTACAATGAGCAGTTCTTC CASSDRSAGGDYNEQFF
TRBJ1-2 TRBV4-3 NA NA TGCGCCAGCAGCCTCTTTAGGGGGGCCGGGGTCTATGGCTACACCTTC CASSLFRGAGVYGYTF
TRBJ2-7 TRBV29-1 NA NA TGCAGCGTCAGACTGGGGGTGCACGAGCAGTACTTC CSVRLGVHEQYF
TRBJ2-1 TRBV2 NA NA TGTGCCAGCAGGGCGGGGGCCCAGGTTGAGCAGTTCTTC CASRAGAQVEQFF
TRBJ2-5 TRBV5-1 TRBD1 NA TGCGCCAGCAGCCTCTGGACAGGACAAGAGACCCAGTACTTC CASSLWTGQETQYF
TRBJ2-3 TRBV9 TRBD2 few TGTGCCAGCAGCGTCCTCGGGACTAGCGGCACAGATACGCAGTATTTT CASSVLGTSGTDTQYF
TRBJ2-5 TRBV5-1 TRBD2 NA TGCGCCAGCAGCCCAGGGACTAGCGGCCAAGAGACCCAGTACTTC CASSPGTSGQETQYF
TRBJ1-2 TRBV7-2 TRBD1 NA TGTGCCAGCAGCTTGAATCAGGGGGCTAGCTATGGCTACACCTTC CASSLNQGASYGYTF
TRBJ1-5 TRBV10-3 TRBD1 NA TGTGCCATCAGTGAACCTGGGACAGGGGATCAGCCCCAGCATTTT CAISEPGTGDQPQHF
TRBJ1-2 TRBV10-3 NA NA TGTGCCATCAGTGAAAGTGGTAAGGGGCATTATGGCTACACCTTC CAISESGKGHYGYTF
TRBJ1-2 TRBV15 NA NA TGTGCCACTTCCCAGGGAAACTATGGCTACACCTTC CATSQGNYGYTF
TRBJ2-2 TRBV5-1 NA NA TGCGCCAGCAGTCCTGCAGGCTACACCGGGGAGCTGTTTTTT CASSPAGYTGELFF
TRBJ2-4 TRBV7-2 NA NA TGTGCCAGCAGCCCCGATAGGGGTTGGAACATTCAGTACTTC CASSPDRGWNIQYF
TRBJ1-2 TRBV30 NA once TGTGCCTGGAGCTTGGGGAACTATGGCTACACCTTC CAWSLGNYGYTF
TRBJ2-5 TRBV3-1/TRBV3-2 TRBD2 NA TGTGCCAGCAGCCCACGGACTAGCGGCTTGGGTATCGAGACCCAGTACTTC CASSPRTSGLGIETQYF
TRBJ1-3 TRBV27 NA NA TGTGCCAGCAGTTCTGGGTTAGGTGGAAACACCATATATTTT CASSSGLGGNTIYF
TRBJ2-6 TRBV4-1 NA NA TGCGCCAGCAGCCAAACCCCCGCCCGGACAGCTTTAAGCTCTGGGGCCAACGTCCTGACTTTC CASSQTPARTALSSGANVLTF
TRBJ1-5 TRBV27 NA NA TGTGCCAGCAGTCGTCGCTGGGGGGCTTCCCCCCAGCCCCAGCATTTT CASSRRWGASPQPQHF
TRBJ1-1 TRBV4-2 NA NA TGTGCCAGCAGCCAAGATGGCCAAATGAACACTGAAGCTTTCTTT CASSQDGQMNTEAFF